This record covers a single T cell receptor (beta chain). Its antigen remains unknown. Germline V CDR1 and CDR2: LNHNV, YYDKDF (reference sequence). CDR3 length equals 14 residues. With 1 base removed from V and 1 base from J, the gap between germline ends came to 7 bases. Assay used: immunoSEQ multiplex PCR; TCRdb lists only in-frame clones, some missing. The profile covers approximately 140,000 clones, with less than 90% appearing a single time and roughly 4% taken by the ten largest. This record belongs to a study of radiation and T cells in renal cell carcinoma. Study background: Nephrectomy followed 15 Gy stereotactic body radiation by 4 weeks. Regarding the study as a whole: From baseline, blood top tumor clonotypes peaked at 2 weeks post-radiation.

Time point in this sample: baseline pretreatment blood. Treatment here: 15 Gy SBRT to primary tumor, nephrectomy 4 weeks later. The clonotype originates from a woman in her 70s with renal cell carcinoma. The sample in question was blood, obtained from a patient whose treatment included radiotherapy and nephrectomy. The V gene is TRBV15, the J gene TRBJ2-5; possible D gene TRBD2, 5 bases. The CDR3 protein is CATSRGRIQETQYF. CDR3 sequence (DNA): TGTGCCACCAGCAGAGGGAGGATCCAAGAGACCCAGTACTTC.